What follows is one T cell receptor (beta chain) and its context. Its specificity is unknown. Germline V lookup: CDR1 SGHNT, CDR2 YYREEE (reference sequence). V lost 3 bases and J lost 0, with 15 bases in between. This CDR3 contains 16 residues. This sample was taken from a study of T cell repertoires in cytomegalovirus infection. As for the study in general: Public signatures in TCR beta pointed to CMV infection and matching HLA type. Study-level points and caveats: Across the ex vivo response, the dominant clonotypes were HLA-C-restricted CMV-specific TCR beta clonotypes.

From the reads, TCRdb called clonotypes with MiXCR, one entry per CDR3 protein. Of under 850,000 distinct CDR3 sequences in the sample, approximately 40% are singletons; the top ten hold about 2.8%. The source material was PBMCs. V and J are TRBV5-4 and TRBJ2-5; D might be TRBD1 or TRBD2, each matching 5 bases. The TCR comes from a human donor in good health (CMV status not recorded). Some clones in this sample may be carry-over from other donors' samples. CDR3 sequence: CASSSPGRTYQETQYF. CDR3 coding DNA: TGTGCCAGCAGCTCGCCGGGACGGACGTACCAAGAGACCCAGTACTTC.